This entry concerns a single T cell receptor (beta chain). Its target is not known. The CD4+ fraction was divided into a CD45RA+ naive subset and a CD45RA-negative memory subset. Profiling relied on immunoSEQ multiplex PCR, and the TCRdb table lists in-frame clones only, not all of them. The sample carries 2,500,000 or so clones, 93% recorded once. This sample was taken from a study of shared clonotypes between healthy human individuals. General study results and limits: Rarefaction showed sorted-subset sequencing was incomplete despite large depth.

Trimming pared 2 bases from V and 5 bases from J, leaving 20 bases between. CDR1 and CDR2 from the germline V gene are SGHTS and YDEGEE. The CDR3 is 16 residues long. This receptor was identified in a man aged 18 to 29 in good health. Some clones in this sample may be carry-over from other donors' samples. Sequencing input: naive CD4+ T cells from PBMCs. The subset denotes: CD45RA+ positively selected. V and J are TRBV5-8 and TRBJ2-7; D is possibly TRBD1 or TRBD2 (5 bases each). The CDR3 coding sequence is TGTGCCAGCAGCTTCCCCGGGGCCAGGGCGGTCCACGAGCAGTACTTC. Residues: CASSFPGARAVHEQYF. Complete variable domain (other parts from reference TRBV5-8 and TRBJ2-7): EAGVTQSPTHLIKTRGQQATLRCSPISGHTSVYWYQQALGLGLQFLLWYDEGEERNRGNFPPRFSGRQFPNYSSELNVNALELEDSALYLCASSFPGARAVHEQYFGPGTRLTVT.